This TCR beta chain was captured by sequencing in a study of identical twins. Regarding the study as a whole: Twins shared beta out-of-frame sequences in excess, but this excess was weaker. There were fewer insertions in abundant cord blood beta clonotypes, but memory repertoires showed no such pattern.

The CDR3 length is 13 residues. Germline lookup yields CDR1 SGHTA and CDR2 FQGNSA. V dropped 5 bases and J dropped 4; count of bases not matched to a gene: 3. This clonotype was seen only a few times. Antigen specificity is unknown. Unique molecular identifiers were present on cDNA, and template switching added a universal primer site. MiXCR was run by TCRdb on the 5' RACE reads, yielding one entry per CDR3 protein. The data contain 500,000 to 650,000 distinct CDR3 sequences, 7.1% of them seen just once; the ten biggest clones take up about 1.5%. The same sample was also used in a study of yellow fever vaccine responses in identical twins.

The V and J genes are TRBV7-2 and TRBJ1-1; 8 nucleotides line up with TRBD1. This clonotype was obtained from a woman under 30 in good health. The source material was PBMCs. This CDR3 is CASSQDRATEAFF. As DNA, the CDR3 is TGTGCCAGCAGCCAGGACAGGGCCACTGAAGCTTTCTTT.